This TCR beta chain derives from a study of shared clonotypes between healthy human individuals. The data were produced by immunoSEQ multiplex PCR, yet TCRdb's version contains in-frame clones alone and is incomplete. Of around 690,000 clones listed, about 92% are singletons. The germline gives CDR1 MDHEN, CDR2 SYDVKM. This CDR3 region has 14 residues. V lost 1 base, J lost 9 bases, and 12 bases lay in between. The sequencing sample was made of memory CD8+ T cells from PBMCs. The sample's subset: CD45RO+ cells pooled with CCR7-negative TemRA cells. The TCR was taken from a man younger than 35 in good health. Some clones in this sample may be carry-over from other donors' samples. The chain uses TRBV28 and TRBJ1-4; D gene uncertain. Written as DNA, the CDR3 is TGTGCCAGCAGTTTATATACGACAACTAAAAAACTGTTTTTT. It yields the protein CASSLYTTTKKLFF. Supplemented by reference TRBV28 and TRBJ1-4, the full variable domain reads DVKVTQSSRYLVKRTGEKVFLECVQDMDHENMFWYRQDPGLGLRLIYFSYDVKMKEKGDIPEGYSVSREKKERFSLILESASTNQTSMYLCASSLYTTTKKLFFGSGTQLSVL.